This entry describes one TCR beta chain. The antigen remains unidentified. This entry is derived from a study of immune cell composition in non-small cell lung cancer. Study-wide results and limits: Lung adenocarcinomas had lower top 10 clone scores and clonality than squamous tumours. Tumour TCR-beta clonality was not significantly tied to smoking pack-years.

Assay used: immunoSEQ multiplex PCR; TCRdb lists only in-frame clones, some missing. The sample carries roughly 2,700 clones, 65% to 75% recorded once. Deletions cut 7 bases from V and 2 bases from J, with 12 bases between. CDR1 and CDR2 from the germline V gene are SQVTM and ANQGSEA. The CDR3 is 13 amino acids. This TCR was recovered from a human donor with non-small cell lung cancer. The sequencing sample was made of lung tumor tissue. The chain carries TRBV29-1 and TRBJ1-5; D possibly corresponds to TRBD1 (5 bases). The CDR3: CSAIKGGNQPQHF. In nucleotides, the CDR3 is TGCAGCGCCATTAAAGGGGGCAATCAGCCCCAGCATTTT.